Listed here are 14 T cell receptor beta chains from one sample, sequenced in a study of blood T cell repertoires in COVID-19 (dated by TCRdb to the early 2020s). The library came from the immunoSEQ multiplex PCR assay. Held by TCRdb, this immuneACCESS table contains in-frame sequences only and omits some clones. Under half of the omission traces to an unresolved V gene where checked; the cause of the rest is unknown. The sample has more than 120,000 clones on record, approximately 88% of them singletons. Of the sample, roughly 28% is held by the ten largest clones. The sequenced sample consisted of peripheral blood. Receptors originate from a human donor in a cohort sampled during active COVID-19.

The V and J genes are TRBV6-6 and TRBJ2-5, with D possibly matching TRBD2 (6 bases). V lost 2 bases and J 5 bases, leaving 12 bases between the germline ends. The CDR3 runs to 14 residues. CDR1 MNHNY and CDR2 SVGAGI come from the germline V gene (reference sequence). CDR3: CASSYGRGSETQYF. The CDR3 coding sequence is TGTGCCAGCAGTTACGGGCGGGGTTCGGAGACCCAGTACTTC.

The DNA of the CDR3 is TGTGCCAGTAGTAAATATTCTGTTGTCAATGAGCAGTTCTTC. Its translation: CASSKYSVVNEQFF. The chain employs TRBV19 and TRBJ2-1; D gene unclear. The V end lost 4 bases, the J end lost 6 bases, and 13 bases lay between the germline ends. CDR1 and CDR2 from the germline V gene are LNHDA and SQIVND (reference sequence). The CDR3 is 14 amino acids. Supplemented by reference TRBV19 and TRBJ2-1, the full variable domain reads DGGITQSPKYLFRKEGQNVTLSCEQNLNHDAMYWYRQDPGQGLRLIYYSQIVNDFQKGDIAEGYSVSREKKESFPLTVTSAQKNPTAFYLCASSKYSVVNEQFFGPGTRLTVL.

The V and J genes are TRBV4-3 and TRBJ2-3, with 8 bases lining up with TRBD1. Germline CDR1 and CDR2: LGHNA and YSLEER. The V and J ends lost 1 base and 4 bases, in that order; junction bases with no gene match: 4. The CDR3 length is 15 residues. The CDR3 DNA reads as TGCGCCAGCAGCCAAGGGACAGGGACCGCAGATACGCAGTATTTT. This sequence encodes CASSQGTGTADTQYF.

This clone occurred a few times. The chain couples TRBV7-9 to TRBJ1-2; TRBD1 aligns across 7 bases. This CDR3 is built from 15 residues. Germline V lookup: CDR1 SEHNR, CDR2 FQNEAQ (reference sequence). The V segment lost 5 bases and the J segment 4 bases; nucleotides outside the gene matches: 10. CDR3 DNA: TGTGCCAGCAGCCTAACGCAGGGGGATGGCTATGGCTACACCTTC. It encodes CASSLTQGDGYGYTF.

V and J are TRBV4-1 and TRBJ1-4; tentative D call: TRBD1 (5 bases). V lost 0 bases to trimming and J lost 8 bases, with 10 bases between them. Germline lookup yields CDR1 MGHRA and CDR2 YSYEKL. The CDR3 runs to 14 residues. CDR3 nucleotides: TGCGCCAGCAGCCAAGAGGGGGGTGGCGAAAAACTGTTTTTT. Its protein is CASSQEGGGEKLFF.

The J gene is TRBJ2-7, the V gene TRBV6-5; the match to TRBD2 covers 7 bases. The length of the CDR3 is 15 residues. Germline V CDR1 and CDR2: MNHEY, SVGAGI. V was pared by 7 bases and J by 6 bases, with 15 bases of the junction left unmatched. The CDR3 region is CASTTEGQTSAEQYF. The CDR3 DNA reads as TGTGCCAGCACTACGGAAGGTCAAACTAGCGCCGAGCAGTACTTC.

The chain combines TRBV27 with TRBJ1-2; 8 positions agree with TRBD1. Germline V CDR1 and CDR2: MNHEY, SMNVEV (reference sequence). V lost 4 bases to trimming and J lost 4 bases; unmatched junction nucleotides: 8. The CDR3 has 15 residues. CDR3 sequence reads: CASSSSRGQIYGYTF. DNA of the CDR3: TGTGCCAGCAGTTCCTCCAGGGGGCAAATCTATGGCTACACCTTC.

This chain joins TRBV7-2 and TRBJ2-2; TRBD2 aligns across 11 bases. Germline CDR1 SGHTA, CDR2 FQGNSA. CDR3 size: 17 residues. V shed 7 bases, J shed 3 bases, and the junction held 10 bases outside the gene matches. As DNA, the CDR3 is TGTGCCAGCAACCGACTAGCGGGGAGCACGTACACCGGGGAGCTGTTTTTT. It translates to CASNRLAGSTYTGELFF.

The J gene is TRBJ1-2, the V gene TRBV25-1; 8 bases match TRBD1. The CDR3 totals 12 residues. In germline, CDR1 is MGHDK, CDR2 SYGVNS. Trimming took 10 bases from V and 7 from J; bases not matched to a gene: 8. CDR3 residues: CATLTGEGGYTF. In DNA, the CDR3 is TGTGCCACCCTGACAGGGGAGGGTGGCTACACCTTC.

The genes are TRBV5-4 and TRBJ2-5, with 10 positions matching TRBD2. Germline CDR1 is SGHNT and CDR2 is YYREEE (reference sequence). This CDR3 is built from 15 residues. V shed 2 bases, J shed 4 bases, and the junction held 5 bases outside the gene matches. In DNA, the CDR3 is TGTGCCAGCAGCTTAGGCCTAGCGGGGGTAGAGACCCAGTACTTC. This sequence encodes CASSLGLAGVETQYF.

V is TRBV6-6 and J is TRBJ1-6; the D gene is possibly TRBD1 (6 bases). CDR3 length equals 18 residues. V was shortened by 5 bases and J by 0 bases, with 17 bases between the two germline ends. The germline V gene encodes CDR1 MNHNY and CDR2 SVGAGI (reference sequence). The CDR3 bases are TGTGCCAGCAGTCCCGTACAGGGTTCCAGCTCCTATAATTCACCCCTCCACTTT. This codes for CASSPVQGSSSYNSPLHF.

The chain uses TRBV4-1 and TRBJ2-1; 8 bases are a match to TRBD1. From germline, CDR1 is MGHRA and CDR2 YSYEKL. V shed 4 bases, J shed 2 bases, and the junction held 10 bases outside the gene matches. The CDR3 has 17 residues. CDR3: CASSPAPTGVPYNEQFF. CDR3 bases: TGCGCCAGCAGCCCTGCCCCGACAGGGGTACCCTACAATGAGCAGTTCTTC.

The gene calls are TRBV7-2 and TRBJ2-2; 7 bases agree with TRBD2. CDR1 SGHTA and CDR2 FQGNSA come from the germline V gene. After removal of 1 base from V and 5 bases from J, the junction contained 4 bases not matched to a gene. The length of the CDR3 is 15 residues. The DNA for the CDR3 is TGTGCCAGCAGCTTAGGCCTAGCGGCTACCGGGGAGCTGTTTTTT. Its protein is CASSLGLAATGELFF.

The rearrangement joins TRBV27 to TRBJ2-1, with TRBD1 identical over 8 bases. Germline V gene lookup returns CDR1 MNHEY and CDR2 SMNVEV (reference sequence). The CDR3 extends over 15 amino acids. The ends lost 5 bases at V and 2 bases at J; junction bases unmatched: 5. CDR3 residues: CASSENRGAYNEQFF. The CDR3 DNA follows: TGTGCCAGCAGTGAAAACAGGGGGGCCTACAATGAGCAGTTCTTC.